The present TCR beta chain was sequenced within a study of blood T cell repertoires in COVID-19. Study-wide background: There were acute and convalescent COVID-19 samples, and they came from the United States, Italy and Spain. The analysed material was cDNA or gDNA that came from T cells, B-cell-depleted T cells, or PBMCs.

The table lists this clone with a few counts. Under the authors' procedure: Scientists estimated how many nucleated cells there were by amplifying reference gene primers. Here immunoSEQ multiplex PCR was the method, and the copy in TCRdb shows in-frame clones only, minus some. That table furnishes V, J and clone size, whereas the DNA furnished D and trimming. The top ten clones hold approximately 30% of a sample with 120,000 or so clones, around 89% of them seen once. The CDR3 is 17 residues long. Germline CDR1 is MGHRA and CDR2 is YSYEKL. V trimming: 5 bases; J trimming: 2 bases; junction bases outside the gene matches: 8.

The TCR sequence derives from a man between 65 and 85 years old with active or convalescent COVID-19. This sequence joins TRBV4-1 and TRBJ2-7; 14 bases align to TRBD2. The source material was peripheral blood. This CDR3 is CASSTRGLAGEAYEQYF. The CDR3 DNA follows: TGCGCCAGCAGCACCCGGGGACTAGCGGGAGAGGCCTACGAGCAGTACTTC.